Reported below is one T cell receptor beta chain. Measured with immunoSEQ multiplex PCR; TCRdb has only the in-frame clones, and not every one. The sample holds 85,000 to 120,000 clones; 85% to 95% are singletons and the top ten take 0.89%. The entry originates in a study of cytomegalovirus exposure and HLA in healthy donors. From germline, CDR1 is SGHDT and CDR2 YYEEEE. The length of the CDR3 is 14 residues. V shed 0 bases and J 4 bases; nucleotides not matched to a gene: 1. This clonotype originated in a woman younger than 30 in good health and CMV-seronegative. Sample: PBMCs. This chain uses TRBV5-6 with TRBJ1-1; 9 bases match TRBD1. In DNA, the CDR3 is TGTGCCAGCAGCTTGGGACAGGGGGGCACTGAAGCTTTCTTT. This translates into CASSLGQGGTEAFF.